This entry concerns a single TCR beta chain. Its matching antigen is unknown. The junction departs from the called germline gene at one end, perhaps through a read error. Other DNA sequences from this sample encode an identical CDR3 as well. Looked up from germline, CDR1 is SGHTA and CDR2 is FQGNSA. The CDR3 covers 14 residues. The data were obtained in a study of cytomegalovirus exposure and HLA in healthy donors. PCR was performed using 60 Vbeta and 13 Jbeta primers. Assay: immunoSEQ multiplex PCR; the TCRdb copy retains only in-frame clones and omits some. Among 130,000 to 150,000 clones, under 85% were seen once, and the ten largest hold roughly 6.3%. Study-wide findings and caveats: The authors confirmed in vitro that three CMV-associated chains were specific for CMV antigens. The authors later found TCR association rates varying by HLA locus, with DRB1 most and HLA-C fewest.

This chain links TRBV7-2 with TRBJ1-1, with TRBD1 as a possible D gene (5 bases). What was sequenced was PBMCs. The clonotype was recovered from a woman in her 40s in good health and CMV-seropositive. The CDR3 is CASSLDRGNTEAFF. The CDR3, as DNA: TGTGCCAGTAGCTTAGATAGGGGGAACACTGAAGCTTTCTTT.